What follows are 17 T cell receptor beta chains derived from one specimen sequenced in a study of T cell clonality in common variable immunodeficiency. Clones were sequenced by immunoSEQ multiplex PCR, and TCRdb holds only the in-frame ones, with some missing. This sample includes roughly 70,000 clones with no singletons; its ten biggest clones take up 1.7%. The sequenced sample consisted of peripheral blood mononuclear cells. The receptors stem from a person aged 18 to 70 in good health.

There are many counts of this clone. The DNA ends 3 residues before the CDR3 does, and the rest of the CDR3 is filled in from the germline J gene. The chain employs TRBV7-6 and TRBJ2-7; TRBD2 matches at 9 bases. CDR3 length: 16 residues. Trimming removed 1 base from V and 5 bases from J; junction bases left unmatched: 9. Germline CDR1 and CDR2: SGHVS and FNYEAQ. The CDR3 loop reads CASSLEGGGALDEQYF. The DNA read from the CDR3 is TGTGCCAGCAGCTTAGAGGGCGGGGGGGCACTGGACGAG.

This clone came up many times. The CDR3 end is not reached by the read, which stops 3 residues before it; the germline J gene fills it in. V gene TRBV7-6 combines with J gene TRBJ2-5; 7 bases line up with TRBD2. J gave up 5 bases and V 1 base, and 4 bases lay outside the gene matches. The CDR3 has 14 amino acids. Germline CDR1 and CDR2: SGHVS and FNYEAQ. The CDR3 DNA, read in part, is TGTGCCAGCAGCTTAGGGGGGGGTTACGAGACC. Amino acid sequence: CASSLGGGYET. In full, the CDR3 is CASSLGGGYETQYF. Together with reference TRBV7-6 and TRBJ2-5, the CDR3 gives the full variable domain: GAGVSQSPRYKVTKRGQDVALRCDPISGHVSLYWYRQALGQGPEFLTYFNYEAQQDKSGLPNDRFSAERPEGSISTLTIQRTEQRDSAMYRCASSLGGGYETQYFGPGTRLLVL.

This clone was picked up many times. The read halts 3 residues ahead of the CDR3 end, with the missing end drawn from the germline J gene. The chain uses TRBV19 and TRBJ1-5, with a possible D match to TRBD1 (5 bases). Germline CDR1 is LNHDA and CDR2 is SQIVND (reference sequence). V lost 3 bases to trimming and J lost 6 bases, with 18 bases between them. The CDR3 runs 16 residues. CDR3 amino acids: CASSITGSLGSQPQHF. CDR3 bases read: TGTGCCAGTAGTATTACAGGTTCTCTTGGGAGTCAGCCC.

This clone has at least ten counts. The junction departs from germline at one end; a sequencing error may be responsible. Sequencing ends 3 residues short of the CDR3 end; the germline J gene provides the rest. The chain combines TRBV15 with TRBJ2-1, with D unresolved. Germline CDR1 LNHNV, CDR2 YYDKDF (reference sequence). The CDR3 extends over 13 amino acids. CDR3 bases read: TGTGCCACCAACAGAGGAGAGGACAATGAG. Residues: CATNRGEDNE. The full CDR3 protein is CATNRGEDNEQFF.

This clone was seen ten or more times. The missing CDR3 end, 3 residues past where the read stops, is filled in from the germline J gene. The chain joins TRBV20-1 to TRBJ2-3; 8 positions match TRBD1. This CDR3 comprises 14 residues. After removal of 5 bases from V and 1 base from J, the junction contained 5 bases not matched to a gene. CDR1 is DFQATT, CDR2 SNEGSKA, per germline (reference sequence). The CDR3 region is CSAPPGQGTDTQYF. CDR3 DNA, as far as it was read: TGCAGTGCTCCCCCGGGACAGGGCACAGATACG.

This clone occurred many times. The CDR3 bases that were read are TGTGCCAGCAGTTTAGGGTCGGGCACCGGGGAG. It encodes CASSLGSGTGE. From start to end, the CDR3 is CASSLGSGTGELFF. The V call is TRBV12-3 or TRBV12-4, the J call TRBJ2-2; D unclear. The sequence runs out 3 residues before the end of the CDR3; the remainder is reconstructed from the germline J gene. Trimming pared 1 base from V and 4 bases from J, leaving 7 bases between. The CDR3 length is 14 residues.

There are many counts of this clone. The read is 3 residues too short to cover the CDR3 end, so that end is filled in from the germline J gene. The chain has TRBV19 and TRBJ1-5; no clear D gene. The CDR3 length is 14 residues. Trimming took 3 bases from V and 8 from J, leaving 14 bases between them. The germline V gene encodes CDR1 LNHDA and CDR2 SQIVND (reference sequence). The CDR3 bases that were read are TGTGCCAGTAGTATTCGGGGTTCGAATAAGCCC. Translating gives CASSIRGSNKP. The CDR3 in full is CASSIRGSNKPQHF.

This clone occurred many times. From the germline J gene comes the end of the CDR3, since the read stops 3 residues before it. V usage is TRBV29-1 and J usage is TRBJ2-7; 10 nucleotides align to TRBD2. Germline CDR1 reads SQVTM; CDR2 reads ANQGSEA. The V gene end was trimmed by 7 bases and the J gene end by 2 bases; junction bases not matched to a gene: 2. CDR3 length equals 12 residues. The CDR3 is CSGLAGPYEQYF. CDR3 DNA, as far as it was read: TGCAGCGGACTAGCGGGCCCCTACGAG.

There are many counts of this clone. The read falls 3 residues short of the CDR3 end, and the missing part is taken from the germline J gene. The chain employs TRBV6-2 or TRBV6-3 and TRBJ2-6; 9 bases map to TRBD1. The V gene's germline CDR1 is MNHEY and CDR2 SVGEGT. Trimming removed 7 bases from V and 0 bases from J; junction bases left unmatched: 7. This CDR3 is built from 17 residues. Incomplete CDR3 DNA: TGTGCCAGCACCGCCGGGACAGGGCGCTCTGGGGCCAACGTC. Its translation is CASTAGTGRSGANV. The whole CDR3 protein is CASTAGTGRSGANVLTF.

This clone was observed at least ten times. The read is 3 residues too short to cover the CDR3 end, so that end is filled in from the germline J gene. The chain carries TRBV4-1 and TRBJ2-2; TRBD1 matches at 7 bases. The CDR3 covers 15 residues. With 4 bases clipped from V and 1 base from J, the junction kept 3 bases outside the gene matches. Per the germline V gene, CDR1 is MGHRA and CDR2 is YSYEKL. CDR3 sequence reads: CASSPDRLNTGELFF. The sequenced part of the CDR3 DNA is TGCGCCAGCAGCCCGGACAGGTTGAACACCGGGGAG.

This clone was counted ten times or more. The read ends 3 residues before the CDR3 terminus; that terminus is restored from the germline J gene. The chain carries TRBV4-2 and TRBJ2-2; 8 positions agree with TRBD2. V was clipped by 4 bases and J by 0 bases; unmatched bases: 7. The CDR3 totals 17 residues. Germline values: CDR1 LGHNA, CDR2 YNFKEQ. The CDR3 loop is CASSPWELAANTGELFF. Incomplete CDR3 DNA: TGTGCCAGCAGCCCGTGGGAACTAGCGGCGAACACCGGGGAG.

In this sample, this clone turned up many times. The sequenced CDR3 bases are TGTGCCAGCAGACATATAGCGGGAGGTACCGGGGAG. It specifies CASRHIAGGTGE. The complete CDR3 reads CASRHIAGGTGELFF. The V call is TRBV27, the J call TRBJ2-2, with 10 bases matching TRBD2. The CDR3 goes on 3 residues after the read ends, and that part is filled in from the germline J gene. The CDR3 totals 15 residues. V trimming: 6 bases; J trimming: 5 bases; junction bases outside the gene matches: 6. The germline V gene encodes CDR1 MNHEY and CDR2 SMNVEV (reference sequence).

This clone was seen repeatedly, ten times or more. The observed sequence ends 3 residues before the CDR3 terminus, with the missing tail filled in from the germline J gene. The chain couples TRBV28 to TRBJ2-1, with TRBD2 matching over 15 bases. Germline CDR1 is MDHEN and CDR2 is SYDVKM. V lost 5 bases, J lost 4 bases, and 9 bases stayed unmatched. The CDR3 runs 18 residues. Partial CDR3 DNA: TGTGCCAGCAGTCCCCTAGGACTAGCGGGAGGGCCTTACAATGAG. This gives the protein CASSPLGLAGGPYNE. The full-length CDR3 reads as CASSPLGLAGGPYNEQFF.

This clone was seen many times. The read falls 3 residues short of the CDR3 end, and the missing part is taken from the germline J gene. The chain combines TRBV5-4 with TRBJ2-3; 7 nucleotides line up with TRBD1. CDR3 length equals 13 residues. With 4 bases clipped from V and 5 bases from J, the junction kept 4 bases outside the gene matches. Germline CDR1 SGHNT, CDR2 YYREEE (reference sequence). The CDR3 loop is CASSGGQVDTQYF. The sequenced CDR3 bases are TGTGCCAGCAGCGGCGGACAGGTAGATACG.

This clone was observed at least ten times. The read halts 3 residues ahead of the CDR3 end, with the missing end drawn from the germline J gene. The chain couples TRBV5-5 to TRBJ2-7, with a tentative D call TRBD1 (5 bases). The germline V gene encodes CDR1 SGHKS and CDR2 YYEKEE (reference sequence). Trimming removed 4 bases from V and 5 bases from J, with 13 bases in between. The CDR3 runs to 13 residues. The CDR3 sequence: CASSTRASNEQYF. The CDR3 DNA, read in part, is TGTGCCAGCAGCACCAGGGCTTCTAACGAG. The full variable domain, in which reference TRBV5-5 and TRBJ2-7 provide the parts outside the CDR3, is DAGVTQSPTHLIKTRGQQVTLRCSPISGHKSVSWYQQVLGQGPQFIFQYYEKEERGRGNFPDRFSARQFPNYSSELNVNALLLGDSALYLCASSTRASNEQYFGPGTRLTVT.

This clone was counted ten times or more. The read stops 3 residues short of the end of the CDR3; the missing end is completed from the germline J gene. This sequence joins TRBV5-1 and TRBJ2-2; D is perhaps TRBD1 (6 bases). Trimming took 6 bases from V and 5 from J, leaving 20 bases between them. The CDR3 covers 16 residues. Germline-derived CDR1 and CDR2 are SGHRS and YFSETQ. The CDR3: CASTPDRTAKTGELFF. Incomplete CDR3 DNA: TGCGCCAGCACCCCTGACAGGACGGCCAAGACCGGGGAG.

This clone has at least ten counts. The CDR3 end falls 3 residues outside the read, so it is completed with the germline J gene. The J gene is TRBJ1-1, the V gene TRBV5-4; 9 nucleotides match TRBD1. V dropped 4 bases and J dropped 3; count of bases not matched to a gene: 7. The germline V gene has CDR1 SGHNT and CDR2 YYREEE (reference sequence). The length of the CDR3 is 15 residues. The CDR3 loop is CASSPRTGDYTEAFF. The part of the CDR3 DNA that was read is TGTGCCAGCAGCCCTCGGACAGGGGACTACACTGAA.